Listed below are T cell receptor beta chains from one sample, sequenced in a study of T-cell reconstitution after alpha-beta-depleted transplantation in children. TCRdb recomputed calls from the PCR reads with MiXCR, one row per CDR3 protein. The sample carries approximately 500,000 distinct CDR3 sequences, more than 9% recorded once. The sequencing used PBMCs, collected before TCRalphabeta/CD19-depleted stem cell transplant. These receptors were taken from a child younger than 10 with inherited bone marrow failure, due to receive a stem cell transplant. The CDR3 runs from the conserved cysteine through the conserved F or W. D genes are given only for firm matches. Only some rows state a clone size, as once, few, many or a class for expanded clones.

>.|TRBJ2-6|many|TRBV5-1
CASSPGPRAIGANVLTF
TGCGCCAGCAGCCCGGGACCCCGGGCCATAGGGGCCAACGTCCTGACTTTC
>TRBD2|TRBJ2-1|.|TRBV5-1
CASSLGAGSGGTDEQFF
TGCGCCAGCAGCTTGGGCGCGGGCTCGGGGGGTACGGATGAGCAGTTCTTC
>TRBD1|TRBJ1-4|many|TRBV29-1
CSVEGRDREKLFF
TGCAGCGTTGAAGGGAGGGACAGGGAAAAACTGTTTTTT
>.|TRBJ2-2|many|TRBV12-3/TRBV12-4
CASGTRTGELFF
TGTGCCAGCGGAACCCGCACCGGGGAGCTGTTTTTT
>TRBD2|TRBJ2-1|many|TRBV12-3/TRBV12-4
CASSIAGGPGYNEQFF
TGTGCCAGCAGTATAGCGGGAGGGCCAGGGTACAATGAGCAGTTCTTC
>TRBD2|TRBJ2-2|.|TRBV25-1
CASSEYPVRTSEATNTGELFF
TGTGCCAGCAGTGAATACCCCGTCAGGACTAGCGAGGCTACGAACACCGGGGAGCTGTTTTTT
>.|TRBJ1-2|many|TRBV6-5
CASSYGKLYGYTF
TGTGCCAGCAGTTACGGGAAGCTCTATGGCTACACCTTC
>TRBD2|TRBJ2-7|many|TRBV4-3
CASSPGTSGRAREQYF
TGCGCCAGCAGCCCCGGGACTAGCGGGAGGGCGCGCGAGCAGTACTTC
>TRBD1|TRBJ1-1|.|TRBV27
CASSFTAPPQGMNTEAFF
TGTGCCAGCAGTTTCACCGCCCCCCCACAGGGGATGAACACTGAAGCTTTCTTT
>TRBD2|TRBJ2-1|many|TRBV20-1
CSARVGTSGSWNEQFF
TGCAGTGCTAGAGTAGGGACTAGCGGGAGTTGGAATGAGCAGTTCTTC
>.|TRBJ1-3|many|TRBV6-1
CASTNPTGIGGNTIYF
TGTGCCAGCACCAACCCCACAGGGATCGGTGGAAACACCATATATTTT
>TRBD2|TRBJ2-7|few|TRBV4-2
CASSLSTSGKYEQYF
TGTGCCAGCAGCCTGTCGACTAGCGGAAAATACGAGCAGTACTTC
>.|TRBJ2-1|many|TRBV4-3
CASSQDIRIGYNEQFF
TGCGCCAGCAGCCAAGATATCCGAATAGGGTACAATGAGCAGTTCTTC
>TRBD1|TRBJ2-7|many|TRBV27
CASSLRTGGNEQYF
TGTGCCAGCAGTTTACGGACAGGGGGGAACGAGCAGTACTTC
>TRBD2|TRBJ2-3|many|TRBV30
CAWSNGLAGVTDTQYF
TGTGCCTGGAGTAACGGACTAGCGGGTGTGACAGATACGCAGTATTTT
>.|TRBJ2-6|.|TRBV7-9
CASSPPTGSGANVLTF
TGTGCCAGCAGCCCCCCCACAGGGTCTGGGGCCAACGTCCTGACTTTC
>TRBD2|TRBJ2-1|many|TRBV29-1
CSVELAASSYNEQFF
TGCAGCGTTGAACTAGCGGCCAGCTCCTACAATGAGCAGTTCTTC
>.|TRBJ2-4|many|TRBV4-3
CASSHSRSSRSIQYF
TGCGCCAGCAGCCATTCAAGGAGTTCCAGGAGCATTCAGTACTTC
>.|TRBJ2-7|many|TRBV27
CASSLSAGGGSYEQYF
TGTGCCAGCAGTTTATCTGCGGGTGGTGGGTCCTACGAGCAGTACTTC
>TRBD2|TRBJ2-3|many|TRBV20-1
CSAREISGRGPDTQYF
TGCAGTGCTAGAGAGATTAGCGGGAGGGGCCCAGATACGCAGTATTTT
>TRBD2|TRBJ2-7|many|TRBV4-3
CASSPTSGSSYEQYF
TGCGCCAGCAGCCCCACTAGCGGAAGCTCCTACGAGCAGTACTTC
>TRBD2|TRBJ2-1|many|TRBV7-2
CASSLWLAEQPPYNEQFF
TGTGCCAGCAGCTTATGGCTAGCGGAACAACCACCCTACAATGAGCAGTTCTTC
>TRBD1|TRBJ2-5|.|TRBV5-1
CASSHPGGKETQYF
TGCGCCAGCAGCCATCCAGGGGGTAAAGAGACCCAGTACTTC
>.|TRBJ1-4|few|TRBV29-1
CSVEVDSLNEKLFF
TGCAGCGTTGAGGTGGACAGCCTTAATGAAAAACTGTTTTTT
>TRBD1|TRBJ2-7|many|TRBV27
CASSSRDRVNEQYF
TGTGCCAGCAGTTCCCGGGACAGGGTTAACGAGCAGTACTTC
>TRBD2|TRBJ2-1|.|TRBV27
CASSQLAGYNEQFF
TGTGCCAGCAGTCAACTAGCGGGCTACAATGAGCAGTTCTTC
>.|TRBJ1-4|many|TRBV7-9
CASSLGTRTNEKLFF
TGTGCCAGCAGCTTAGGGACTCGGACTAATGAAAAACTGTTTTTT
>TRBD2|TRBJ2-5|.|TRBV20-1
CSAQSGSLETQYF
TGCAGTGCCCAGAGCGGGAGTCTGGAGACCCAGTACTTC
>.|TRBJ2-3|few|TRBV29-1
CSVRDSGSTDTQYF
TGCAGCGTGAGGGATTCAGGAAGCACAGATACGCAGTATTTT
>.|TRBJ2-3|few|TRBV27
CASSYGRDTQYF
TGTGCCAGCAGTTATGGAAGAGATACGCAGTATTTT
>TRBD1|TRBJ2-7|many|TRBV29-1
CSVRAGGFDEQYF
TGCAGCGTTCGGGCAGGGGGTTTTGACGAGCAGTACTTC
>.|TRBJ2-7|many|TRBV5-1
CASSLGTASSSYEQYF
TGCGCCAGCAGCTTGGGGACGGCGTCGAGCTCCTACGAGCAGTACTTC
>.|TRBJ2-6|many|TRBV18
CASRFTGLSGANVLTF
TGTGCCAGCCGATTTACAGGGCTCTCTGGGGCCAACGTCCTGACTTTC
>.|TRBJ2-1|few|TRBV5-1
CASSLGPPGIYNEQFF
TGCGCCAGCAGCTTAGGCCCCCCAGGGATTTACAATGAGCAGTTCTTC
>.|TRBJ2-7|many|TRBV12-3/TRBV12-4
CASSQGPYEQYF
TGTGCCAGCAGTCAAGGCCCCTACGAGCAGTACTTC
>TRBD2|TRBJ2-7|.|TRBV5-8
CASSLAVGLAGPYEQYF
TGTGCCAGCAGCTTGGCGGTTGGACTAGCGGGGCCCTACGAGCAGTACTTC
>.|TRBJ2-5|many|TRBV5-1
CASSPTGRETQYF
TGCGCCAGCAGCCCGACGGGACGCGAGACCCAGTACTTC
>TRBD2|TRBJ2-1|many|TRBV24-1
CATSEVAGGINNEQFF
TGTGCCACCAGTGAGGTAGCGGGAGGCATAAACAATGAGCAGTTCTTC
>.|TRBJ2-6|many|TRBV27
CASSLYTGSISGANVLTF
TGTGCCAGCAGTTTATATACAGGGTCCATCTCTGGGGCCAACGTCCTGACTTTC
>.|TRBJ2-7|.|TRBV7-2
CASSLSEASMTYEQYF
TGTGCCAGCAGCTTATCCGAGGCTTCCATGACCTACGAGCAGTACTTC
>.|TRBJ2-3|many|TRBV7-2
CASRSIGHTQYF
TGTGCCAGCAGATCCATTGGTCATACGCAGTATTTT